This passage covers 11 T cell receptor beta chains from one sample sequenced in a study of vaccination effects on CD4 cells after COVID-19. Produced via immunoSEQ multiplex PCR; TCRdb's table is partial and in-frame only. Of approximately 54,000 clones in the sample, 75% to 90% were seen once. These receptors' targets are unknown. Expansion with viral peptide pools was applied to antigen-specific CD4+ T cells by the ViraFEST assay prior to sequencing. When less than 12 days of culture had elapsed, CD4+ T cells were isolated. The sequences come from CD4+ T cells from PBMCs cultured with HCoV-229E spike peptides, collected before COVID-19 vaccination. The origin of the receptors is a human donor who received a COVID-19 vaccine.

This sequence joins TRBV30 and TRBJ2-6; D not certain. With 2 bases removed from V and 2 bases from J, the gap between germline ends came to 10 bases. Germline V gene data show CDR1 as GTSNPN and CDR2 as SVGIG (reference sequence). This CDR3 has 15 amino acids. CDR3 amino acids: CAWSPLAAGANVLTF. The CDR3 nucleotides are TGTGCCTGGAGTCCGTTGGCAGCTGGGGCCAACGTCCTGACTTTC.

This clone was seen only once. As DNA, the CDR3 is TGTGCCAGTGACCGTAACACCGGGGAGCTGTTTTTT. Its protein is CASDRNTGELFF. The chain couples TRBV6-6 to TRBJ2-2; D unclear. The CDR3 contains 12 residues. The V end was cut by 9 bases, the J end by 2 bases, with 7 bases between. Germline assignment: CDR1 MNHNY and CDR2 SVGAGI (reference sequence).

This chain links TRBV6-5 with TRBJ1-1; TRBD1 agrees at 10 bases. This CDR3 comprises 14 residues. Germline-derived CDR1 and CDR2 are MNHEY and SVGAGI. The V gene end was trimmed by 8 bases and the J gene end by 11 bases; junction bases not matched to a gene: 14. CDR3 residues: CASGGTGAPIWAFF. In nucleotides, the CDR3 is TGTGCCAGCGGAGGGACAGGGGCACCCATCTGGGCTTTCTTT.

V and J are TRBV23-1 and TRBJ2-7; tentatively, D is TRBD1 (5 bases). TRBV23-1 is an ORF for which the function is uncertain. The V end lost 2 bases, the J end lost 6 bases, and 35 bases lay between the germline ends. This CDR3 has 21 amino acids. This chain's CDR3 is CASSQMDPMGNRSPPLREQYV. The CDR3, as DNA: TGCGCCAGCAGTCAAATGGACCCGATGGGGAACAGGTCTCCCCCTCTACGCGAGCAGTACGTC.

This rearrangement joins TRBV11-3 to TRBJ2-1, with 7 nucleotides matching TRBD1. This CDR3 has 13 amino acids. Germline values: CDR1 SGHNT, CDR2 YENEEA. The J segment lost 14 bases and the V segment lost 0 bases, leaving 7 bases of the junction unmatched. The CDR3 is CASSLEGDREKFF. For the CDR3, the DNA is TGTGCCAGCAGCTTAGAAGGGGACAGAGAAAAGTTCTTC.

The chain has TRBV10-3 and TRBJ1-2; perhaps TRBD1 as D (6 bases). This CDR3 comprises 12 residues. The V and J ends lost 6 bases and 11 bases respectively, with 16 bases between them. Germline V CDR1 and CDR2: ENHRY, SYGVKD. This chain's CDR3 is CAISPGQSPYTF. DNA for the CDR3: TGTGCCATCAGCCCCGGACAGAGCCCTTACACCTTC.

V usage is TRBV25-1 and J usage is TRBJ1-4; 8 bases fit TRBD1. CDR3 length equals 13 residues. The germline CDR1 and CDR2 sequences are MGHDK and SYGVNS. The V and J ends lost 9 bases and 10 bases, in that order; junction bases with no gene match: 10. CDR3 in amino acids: CASKQGGSGKLFF. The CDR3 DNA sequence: TGTGCCAGTAAACAGGGGGGGTCAGGAAAACTGTTTTTT.

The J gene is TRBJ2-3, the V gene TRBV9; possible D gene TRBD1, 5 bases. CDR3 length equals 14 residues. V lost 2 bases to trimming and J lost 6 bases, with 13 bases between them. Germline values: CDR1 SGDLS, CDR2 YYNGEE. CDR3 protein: CASSVRQGLDTQYF. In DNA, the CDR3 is TGTGCCAGCAGCGTGAGGCAGGGCTTGGATACGCAGTATTTT.

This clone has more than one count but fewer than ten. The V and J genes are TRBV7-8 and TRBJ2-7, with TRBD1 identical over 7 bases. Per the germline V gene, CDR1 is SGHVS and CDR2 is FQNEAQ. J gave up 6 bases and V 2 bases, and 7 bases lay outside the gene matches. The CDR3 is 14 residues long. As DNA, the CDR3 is TGTGCCAGCAGCTTACAGACAGGGTCGACCGAGCAGTACGTC. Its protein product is CASSLQTGSTEQYV.

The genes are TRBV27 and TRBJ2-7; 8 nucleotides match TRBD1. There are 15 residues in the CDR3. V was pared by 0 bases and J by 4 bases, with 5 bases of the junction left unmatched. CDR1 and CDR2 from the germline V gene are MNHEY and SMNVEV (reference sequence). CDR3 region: CASSLSGTGLYEQYV. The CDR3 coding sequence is TGTGCCAGCAGTTTATCCGGGACAGGCCTATACGAGCAGTACGTC.

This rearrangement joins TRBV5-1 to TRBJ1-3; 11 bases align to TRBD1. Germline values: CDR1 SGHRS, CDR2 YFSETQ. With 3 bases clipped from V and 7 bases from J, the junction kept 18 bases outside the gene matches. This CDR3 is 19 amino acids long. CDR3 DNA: TGCGCCAGCAGCTCCGGATCCGGGACAGGGGGTCCCGATGGGAACACCATATATTTT. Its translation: CASSSGSGTGGPDGNTIYF.